Listed here is a single T cell receptor beta chain. As yet, its antigen is unknown. This entry comes from a study of T cell responses to AZD1222 COVID-19 vaccine. General study findings and limits: Reports indicate that nearly half of spike-specific TCRs are directed at unmutated variant regions. Only a handful of AZD1222 recipients were seropositive at baseline. Two AZD1222 administrations were followed by greater Spike-specific TCR breadth and depth. Without day 14 samples, only post-peak T cell repertoires were studied.

The repertoire was sequenced with immunoSEQ multiplex PCR; TCRdb's copy has only in-frame clones and lacks some. Found here are roughly 110,000 clones, roughly 87% of them singletons; the top ten hold around 4.5%. The CDR3 extends over 13 amino acids. The V gene's germline CDR1 is LNHNV and CDR2 YYDKDF (reference sequence). V lost 0 bases and J 4 bases, leaving 6 bases between the germline ends. This clonotype was obtained from an adult in good health. This specimen was peripheral blood, taken on day 0 of AZD1222 vaccination. The chain is built from TRBV15 and TRBJ2-5; D remains ambiguous. The CDR3 DNA follows: TGTGCCACCAGCAGAGATCCAGCAGAGACCCAGTACTTC. Encoded protein: CATSRDPAETQYF.